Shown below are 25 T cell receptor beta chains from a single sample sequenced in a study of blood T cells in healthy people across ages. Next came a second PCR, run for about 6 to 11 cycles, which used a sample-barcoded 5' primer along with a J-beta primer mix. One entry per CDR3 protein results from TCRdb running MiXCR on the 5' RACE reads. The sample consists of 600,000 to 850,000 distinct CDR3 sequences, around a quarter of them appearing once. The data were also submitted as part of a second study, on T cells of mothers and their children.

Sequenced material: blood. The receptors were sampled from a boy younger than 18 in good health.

The CDR3 DNA sequence: TGTGCCAGCAGGGGACGGGACGGAAGCTCTGGAAACACCATATATTTT. Translation: CASRGRDGSSGNTIYF. The chain links TRBV7-2 to TRBJ1-3; D might be TRBD1 (5 bases). The V and J ends lost 6 bases and 0 bases respectively, with 15 bases between them. There are 16 residues in the CDR3. CDR1 is SGHTA, CDR2 FQGNSA, per germline.

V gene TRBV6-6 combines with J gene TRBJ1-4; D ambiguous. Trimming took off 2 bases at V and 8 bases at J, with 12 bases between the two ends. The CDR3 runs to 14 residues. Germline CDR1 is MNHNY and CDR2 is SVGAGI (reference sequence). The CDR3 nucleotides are TGTGCCAGCAGTTACAGATCGTTTCAGGAAAAACTGTTTTTT. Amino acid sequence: CASSYRSFQEKLFF.

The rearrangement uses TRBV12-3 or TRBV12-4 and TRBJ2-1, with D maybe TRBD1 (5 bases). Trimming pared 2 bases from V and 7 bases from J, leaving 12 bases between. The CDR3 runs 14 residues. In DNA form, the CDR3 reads TGTGCCAGCAGTTTATTGGTGGGGCCAAATGAGCAGTTCTTC. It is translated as CASSLLVGPNEQFF.

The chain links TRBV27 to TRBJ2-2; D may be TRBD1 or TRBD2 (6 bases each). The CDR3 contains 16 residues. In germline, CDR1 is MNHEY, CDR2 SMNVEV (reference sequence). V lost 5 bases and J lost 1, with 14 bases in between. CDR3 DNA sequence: TGTGCCAGCAGTACCCATGGGGGGCTGAACACCGGGGAGCTGTTTTTT. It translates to CASSTHGGLNTGELFF.

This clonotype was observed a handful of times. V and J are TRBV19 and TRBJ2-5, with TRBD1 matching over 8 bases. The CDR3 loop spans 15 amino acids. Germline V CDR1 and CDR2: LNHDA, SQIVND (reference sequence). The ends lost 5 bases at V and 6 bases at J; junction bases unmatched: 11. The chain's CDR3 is CASSPTTGEAKTQYF. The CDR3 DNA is TGTGCCAGTAGTCCGACGACAGGGGAGGCGAAGACCCAGTACTTC.

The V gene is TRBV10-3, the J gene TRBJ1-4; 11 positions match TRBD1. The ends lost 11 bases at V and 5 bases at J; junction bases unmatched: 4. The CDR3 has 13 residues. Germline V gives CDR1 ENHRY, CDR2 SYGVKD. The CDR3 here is CAARDRGNEKLFF. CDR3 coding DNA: TGTGCCGCCCGGGACAGGGGGAATGAAAAACTGTTTTTT.

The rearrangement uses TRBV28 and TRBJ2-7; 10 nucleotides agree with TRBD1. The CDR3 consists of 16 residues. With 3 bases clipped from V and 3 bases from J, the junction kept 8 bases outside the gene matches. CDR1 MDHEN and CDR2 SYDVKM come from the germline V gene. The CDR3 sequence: CASSLWETGGLYEQYF. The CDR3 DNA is TGTGCCAGCAGTTTGTGGGAGACAGGGGGCCTCTACGAGCAGTACTTC. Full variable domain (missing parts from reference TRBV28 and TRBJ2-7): DVKVTQSSRYLVKRTGEKVFLECVQDMDHENMFWYRQDPGLGLRLIYFSYDVKMKEKGDIPEGYSVSREKKERFSLILESASTNQTSMYLCASSLWETGGLYEQYFGPGTRLTVT.

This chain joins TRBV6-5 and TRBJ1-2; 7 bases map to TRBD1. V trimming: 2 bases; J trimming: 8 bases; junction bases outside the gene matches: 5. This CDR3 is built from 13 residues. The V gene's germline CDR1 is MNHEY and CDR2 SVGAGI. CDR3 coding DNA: TGTGCCAGCAGTTACGCGACAGGGAAGGGCTACACCTTC. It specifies CASSYATGKGYTF.

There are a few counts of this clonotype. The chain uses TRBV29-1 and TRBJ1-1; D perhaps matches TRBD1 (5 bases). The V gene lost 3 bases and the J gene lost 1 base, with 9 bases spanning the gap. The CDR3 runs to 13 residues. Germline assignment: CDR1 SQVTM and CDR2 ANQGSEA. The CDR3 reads CSVDDSSNTEAFF. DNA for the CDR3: TGCAGCGTTGATGACAGCTCGAACACTGAAGCTTTCTTT.

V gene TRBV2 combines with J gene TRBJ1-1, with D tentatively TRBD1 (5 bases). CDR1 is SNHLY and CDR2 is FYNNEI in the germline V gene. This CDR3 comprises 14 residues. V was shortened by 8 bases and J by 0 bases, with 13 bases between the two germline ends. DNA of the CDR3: TGTGCCAGCGGTGTTGACAGCATGAACACTGAAGCTTTCTTT. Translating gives CASGVDSMNTEAFF.

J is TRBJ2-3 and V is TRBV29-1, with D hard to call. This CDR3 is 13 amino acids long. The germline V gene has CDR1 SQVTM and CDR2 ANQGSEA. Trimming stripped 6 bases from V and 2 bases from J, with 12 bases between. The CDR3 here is CSVPAPFTDTQYF. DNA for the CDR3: TGCAGCGTCCCGGCCCCTTTCACAGATACGCAGTATTTT.

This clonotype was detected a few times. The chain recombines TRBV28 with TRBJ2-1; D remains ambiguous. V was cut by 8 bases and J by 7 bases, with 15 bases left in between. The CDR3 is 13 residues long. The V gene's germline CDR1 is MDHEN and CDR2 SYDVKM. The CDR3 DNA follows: TGTGCCAGCCGACCAGGCCAGCCTAATGAGCAGTTCTTC. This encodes CASRPGQPNEQFF.

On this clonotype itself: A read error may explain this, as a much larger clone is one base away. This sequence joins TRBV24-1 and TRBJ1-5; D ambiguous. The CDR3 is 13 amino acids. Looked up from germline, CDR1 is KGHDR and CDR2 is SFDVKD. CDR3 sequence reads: CDTSDRLNQPQHF. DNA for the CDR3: TGTGACACCAGTGACCGGCTGAATCAGCCCCAGCATTTT.

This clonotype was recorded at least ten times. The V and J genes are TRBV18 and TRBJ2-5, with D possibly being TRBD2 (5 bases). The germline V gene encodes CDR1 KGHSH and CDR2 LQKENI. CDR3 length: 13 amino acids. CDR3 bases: TGTGCTAGCAGCCCGGGGATTCAAGAGACCCAGTACTTC. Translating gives CASSPGIQETQYF.

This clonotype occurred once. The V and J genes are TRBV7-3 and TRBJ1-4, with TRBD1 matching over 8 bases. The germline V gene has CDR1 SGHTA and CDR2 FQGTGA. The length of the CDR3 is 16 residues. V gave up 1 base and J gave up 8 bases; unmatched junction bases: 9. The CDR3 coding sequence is TGTGCCAGCAGCTTAAATGGACAGGGAGGGCGGGAAAAACTGTTTTTT. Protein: CASSLNGQGGREKLFF.

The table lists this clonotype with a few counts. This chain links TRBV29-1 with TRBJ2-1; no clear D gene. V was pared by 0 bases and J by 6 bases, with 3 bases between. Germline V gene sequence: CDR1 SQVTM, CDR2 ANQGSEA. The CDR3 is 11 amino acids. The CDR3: CSVEDSNEQFF. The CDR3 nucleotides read TGCAGCGTTGAAGACTCCAATGAGCAGTTCTTC.

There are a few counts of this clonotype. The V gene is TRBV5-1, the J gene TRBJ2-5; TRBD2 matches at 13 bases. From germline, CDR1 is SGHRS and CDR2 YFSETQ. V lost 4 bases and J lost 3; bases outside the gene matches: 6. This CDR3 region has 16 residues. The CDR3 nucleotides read TGCGCCAGCAGCAAAGGACTAGCGGGAGTGGAAGAGACCCAGTACTTC. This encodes CASSKGLAGVEETQYF.

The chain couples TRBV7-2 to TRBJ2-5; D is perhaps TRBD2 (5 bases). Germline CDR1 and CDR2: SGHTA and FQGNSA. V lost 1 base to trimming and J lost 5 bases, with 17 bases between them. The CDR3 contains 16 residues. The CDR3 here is CASSLGGSPGGETQYF. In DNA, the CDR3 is TGTGCCAGCAGCTTAGGCGGGTCTCCAGGCGGGGAGACCCAGTACTTC. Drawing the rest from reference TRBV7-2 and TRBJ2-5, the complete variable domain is GAGVSQSPSNKVTEKGKDVELRCDPISGHTALYWYRQSLGQGLEFLIYFQGNSAPDKSGLPSDRFSAERTGGSVSTLTIQRTQQEDSAVYLCASSLGGSPGGETQYFGPGTRLLVL.

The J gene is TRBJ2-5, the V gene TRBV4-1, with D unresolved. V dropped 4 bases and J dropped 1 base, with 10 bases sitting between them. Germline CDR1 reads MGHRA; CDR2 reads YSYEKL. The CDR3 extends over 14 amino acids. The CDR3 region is CASSRGRTQETQYF. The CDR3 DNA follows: TGCGCCAGCAGCCGTGGACGGACCCAAGAGACCCAGTACTTC.

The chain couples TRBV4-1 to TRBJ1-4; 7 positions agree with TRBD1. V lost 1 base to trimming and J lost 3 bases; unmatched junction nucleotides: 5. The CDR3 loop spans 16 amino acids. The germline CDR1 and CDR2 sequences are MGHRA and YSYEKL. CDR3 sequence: CASSQGQGGSNEKLFF. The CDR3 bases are TGCGCCAGCAGCCAAGGACAGGGCGGGTCTAATGAAAAACTGTTTTTT.

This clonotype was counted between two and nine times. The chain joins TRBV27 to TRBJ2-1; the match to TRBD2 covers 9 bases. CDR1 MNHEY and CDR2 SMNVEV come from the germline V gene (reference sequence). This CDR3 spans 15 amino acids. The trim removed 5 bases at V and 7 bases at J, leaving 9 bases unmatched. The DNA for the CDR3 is TGTGCCAGCAGTCAAGGAGGACTAGCGTCAAATGAGCAGTTCTTC. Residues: CASSQGGLASNEQFF.

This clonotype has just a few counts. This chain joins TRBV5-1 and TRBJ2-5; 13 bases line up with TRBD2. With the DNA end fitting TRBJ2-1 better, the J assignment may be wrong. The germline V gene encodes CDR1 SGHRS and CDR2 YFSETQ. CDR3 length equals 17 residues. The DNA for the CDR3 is TGCGCCAGCAGCTTGCCACTAGCGGGGGGGGTACACAATGAGCAGTTCTTC. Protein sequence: CASSLPLAGGVHNEQFF.

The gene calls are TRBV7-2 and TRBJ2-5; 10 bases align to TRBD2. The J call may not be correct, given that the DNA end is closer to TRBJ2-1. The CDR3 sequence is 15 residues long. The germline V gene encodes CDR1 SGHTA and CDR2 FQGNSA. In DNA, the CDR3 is TGTGCCAGCAGCTTGTATAGTAGCGGGAGGTATGAGCAGTTCTTC. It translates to CASSLYSSGRYEQFF.

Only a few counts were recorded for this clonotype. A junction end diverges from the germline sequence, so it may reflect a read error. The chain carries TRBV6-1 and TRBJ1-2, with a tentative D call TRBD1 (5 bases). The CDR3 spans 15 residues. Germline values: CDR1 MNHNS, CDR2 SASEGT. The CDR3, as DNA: TGTGCCAGCAGTGAAGCGGTATGGACACGCTATGGTTACACCTTC. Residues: CASSEAVWTRYGYTF.

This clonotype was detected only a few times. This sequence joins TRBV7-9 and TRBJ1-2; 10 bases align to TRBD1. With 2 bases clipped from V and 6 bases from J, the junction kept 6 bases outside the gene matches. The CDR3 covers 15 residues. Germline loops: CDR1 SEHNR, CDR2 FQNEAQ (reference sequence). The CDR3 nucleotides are TGTGCCAGCAGCTTAAGACAGGGGGCGCAGAATGGCTACACCTTC. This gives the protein CASSLRQGAQNGYTF.